The source of this T cell receptor beta chain is a study of blood T cell repertoires in COVID-19. Study overall: Acute and convalescent COVID-19 specimens originated in the United States, Italy and Spain. PBMCs, B-cell-depleted T cells, or T cells were the source of the cDNA or gDNA that made up the material.

This clone came up a few times. From germline, CDR1 is KGHDR and CDR2 SFDVKD. The CDR3 contains 13 residues. The V end lost 11 bases, the J end lost 4 bases, and 14 bases lay between the germline ends. In the authors' workflow: Nucleated cell counts were estimated from reference gene primer amplification. This table comes from immunoSEQ multiplex PCR, and its TCRdb copy is limited to in-frame clones, with some not included. V and J calls and clone size are copied from that table; D and trimming were computed from the DNA. The data show roughly 110,000 clones, with 80% to 90% seen just once and approximately 4.9% held by the top ten.

The clonotype was recovered from a man aged 40-50 years with active or convalescent COVID-19. The source material was peripheral blood. The rearrangement joins TRBV24-1 to TRBJ2-1; perhaps TRBD1 as D (6 bases). The CDR3 sequence is CASQQGRYNEQFF. The DNA of the CDR3 is TGTGCCAGCCAACAGGGCCGTTACAATGAGCAGTTCTTC.